This T cell receptor beta chain was captured in a study of shared clonotypes between healthy human individuals. Profiling relied on immunoSEQ multiplex PCR, and the TCRdb table lists in-frame clones only, not all of them. Among about 1,900,000 clones listed, approximately 95% were seen once. Details on this clone: The antigen is unknown.

As defined, naive CD8 cells were CD45RO-negative and positively selected for CCR7, with terminally differentiated effector memory CD45RA+ cells excluded. All the donors were Caucasian adults who lived in Nashville, Tennessee. Germline V CDR1 and CDR2: SGHAT, FQNNGV. This CDR3 region has 16 residues. The ends lost 4 bases at V and 7 bases at J; junction bases unmatched: 15. General observations from the study: Clonotypes that were shared across a handful of donors made up 4% to 6% of naive CD4 clonotypes.

The V and J genes are TRBV11-2 and TRBJ1-2; 7 positions agree with TRBD1. Sequences were obtained from naive CD8+ T cells sorted from blood. The clonotype originates from a man younger than 30 in good health. CDR3 sequence reads: CASSSGGTAFLTGYTF. Written as DNA, the CDR3 is TGTGCCAGCAGCTCGGGAGGGACAGCCTTCCTGACTGGCTACACCTTC.